This section outlines one T cell receptor (beta chain) sequence together with its context. What antigen it recognizes has not been identified. At one end, the junction sequence differs from germline, possibly due to a read error. Patients with a history of autoimmune disease or receiving systemic immunosuppression were excluded from the trial. Peripheral blood for TCR sequencing was collected from all dose cohorts at baseline, on cycle 4 day 1, and on cycle 7 day 1. Samples were obtained from an open-label, multicenter, first-in-human phase I dose-escalation trial of ivuxolimab. Adults with locally advanced or metastatic melanoma, renal cell carcinoma, hepatocellular carcinoma or head and neck squamous cell carcinoma were enrolled in the trial. Before TCR sequencing, CD4+ and CD8+ T cells were separately sorted from peripheral blood. This sample is drawn from a study of OX40 agonist ivuxolimab in advanced cancers. Describing the broader study: The costimulatory receptor OX40 (CD134) was targeted by ivuxolimab, a fully human IgG2 agonistic monoclonal antibody. Intravenous ivuxolimab was administered to patients every 2 weeks at six dose levels: 0.01, 0.1, 0.3, 1.5, 3 and 10 mg/kg. Among the approximately 54 dose-escalation patients, around 20 had hepatocellular carcinoma, roughly 15 melanoma, 9 renal cell carcinoma and 9 head and neck cancer. The dose-escalation cohort was roughly 87% male with a mean age of about 54 years, ranging from roughly 20 to 80. Patients were allowed to have had prior anti-PD-1, anti-PD-L1 or anti-CTLA-4 therapy, and roughly 40% of the dose-escalation patients had previously received checkpoint inhibitors. Three dose-escalation patients achieved partial responses, one with hepatocellular carcinoma and two with cutaneous melanoma. Peripheral TCRbeta sequencing was intended to test whether TCR sequence diversity was altered and clonal T-cell expansion was caused by ivuxolimab. The paper reports the monotherapy dose-escalation portion (N of about 54 patients) of the phase I ivuxolimab trial. Overall study results and their limits: Low levels of normalized T-cell clonal expansion were also seen in some nonresponding patients. On average, CD8+ T cells showed more expanded clones than CD4+ T cells after ivuxolimab. In the 0.1-3.0 mg/kg groups, partial responders were among the patients with the lowest normalized peripheral clonal expansion, particularly in CD8+ T cells. At doses from 0.1 to 3.0 mg/kg, clonal expansion was seen in both CD4+ and CD8+ blood T cells between baseline and week 6. The antigen specificity of the peripheral T cells that underwent clonal expansion was not determined.

Genomic DNA was extracted from sorted cells for sequencing of the TCRbeta CDR3 region. TCRbeta CDR3 regions were sequenced using the immunoSEQ Assay. TCRdb carries this immuneACCESS record with in-frame sequences only. Its versions omit some clonotypes, under half of them owing to an unresolved V gene in the studies checked, with the rest unexplained. The table for this sample lists almost 90,000 clones; just over 90% of them were counted only once. In total, the top ten clones hold around 0.71% of the sample. Sequenced here: CD4+ or CD8+ T cells sorted from blood, sampled in a trial of the OX40 agonist ivuxolimab. The receptor comes from an adult with an advanced solid tumor such as melanoma, head and neck, liver or kidney cancer.

The bases read TGCGCCAGCAGCTTGGAACGGGGACAGCCTACATTT. Its product reads: CASSLERGQPTF. The chain is encoded by TRBV5-1 joined to TRBJ1-4, with TRBD1 matching 7 junction bases. CDR3 length: 12 amino acids, cysteine to phenylalanine. Only CDR3 DNA is held: 36 bases, read in frame from base 1. Looking up the germline V gene yields CDR1 SGHRS and CDR2 YFSETQ.